The entry below describes one TCR beta chain. Germline assignment: CDR1 SGHNT and CDR2 YYREEE (reference sequence). Trimming stripped 0 bases from V and 5 bases from J, with 11 bases between. This CDR3 region has 14 residues. Data came from immunoSEQ multiplex PCR; TCRdb stores just in-frame clones and leaves some out. The sample lists 290,000 or so clones, roughly 80% seen once, with 5% in the top ten. This entry comes from a study of blood T cell repertoires in COVID-19. The sample consisted of PBMCs or T cells enriched from blood (not recorded which). The receptor was derived from a man in his forties who had been exposed to COVID-19. The J gene is TRBJ2-5, the V gene TRBV5-4, with a weak D call TRBD2 (6 bases). CDR3 in DNA: TGTGCCAGCAGCTTGGGACTAGGTGGGGAGACCCAGTACTTC. It codes for CASSLGLGGETQYF.